The 6 T cell receptor beta chains in this list originate from one sample, sequenced in a study of blood T cells in healthy people across ages. A second PCR of roughly 7 to 11 cycles used a sample-barcoded 5' primer and a J-beta primer mix. TCRdb independently ran MiXCR on the 5' RACE reads; one entry per CDR3 protein. The sample records about a million distinct CDR3 sequences, roughly half being singletons. Sequencing was done on a sample of blood. The receptors were sampled from a woman in her sixties or seventies in good health.

This sequence joins TRBV20-1 and TRBJ2-5; the D gene is possibly TRBD2 (5 bases). The J call could be wrong; TRBJ2-7 is a better fit for the DNA end. The CDR3 totals 15 residues. Germline loops: CDR1 DFQATT, CDR2 SNEGSKA (reference sequence). CDR3 coding DNA: TGCAGTGCCATCGCCCCGACTAACCTGACTTACGAGCAGTACTTC. Residues: CSAIAPTNLTYEQYF.

This clonotype was observed a few times. CDR3 protein: CASRRDQLMYEQYF. CDR3 nucleotides: TGTGCCAGCAGAAGGGACCAGCTTATGTACGAGCAGTACTTC. This chain connects TRBV6-2 or TRBV6-3 to TRBJ2-7, with D perhaps being TRBD1 or TRBD2 (5 bases each). With 6 bases removed from V and 4 bases from J, the gap between germline ends came to 16 bases. The germline V gene has CDR1 MNHEY and CDR2 SVGEGT. The CDR3 runs 14 residues.

V is TRBV6-2 or TRBV6-3 and J is TRBJ2-3, with D possibly being TRBD1 (6 bases). Deletions cut 8 bases from V and 3 bases from J, with 15 bases between. This CDR3 is built from 14 residues. In germline, CDR1 is MNHEY, CDR2 SVGEGT. DNA of the CDR3: TGTGCCAGCGCGCAGGGGCGGTTAACAGATACGCAGTATTTT. Translation gives CASAQGRLTDTQYF.

The genes are TRBV4-3 and TRBJ2-7; D not certain. This CDR3 region has 14 residues. V lost 4 bases to trimming and J lost 8 bases, with 18 bases between them. The germline gives CDR1 LGHNA, CDR2 YSLEER. The CDR3 DNA reads TGCGCCAGCAGCCTGGGTGCCGGGTCCGTACAGCAGTACTTC. Translated: CASSLGAGSVQQYF.

V gene TRBV30 combines with J gene TRBJ1-5; the D gene is possibly TRBD1 (6 bases). V lost 1 base and J 8 bases, leaving 12 bases between the germline ends. The CDR3 sequence is 13 residues long. Germline values: CDR1 GTSNPN, CDR2 SVGIG (reference sequence). In nucleotides, the CDR3 is TGTGCCTGGAGTGAGGGGGGGCGCGAGCCCCAGCATTTT. Amino acids: CAWSEGGREPQHF.

For the CDR3, the DNA is TGTGCCAGCAGGGAGACTCAGGTAGACTCCTACGAGCAGTACTTC. It is translated as CASRETQVDSYEQYF. The V gene is TRBV2, the J gene TRBJ2-7; D is unresolved. The V end was cut by 6 bases, the J end by 0 bases, with 15 bases between. Germline V gives CDR1 SNHLY, CDR2 FYNNEI. This CDR3 is 15 amino acids long.